This T cell receptor beta chain originates from a study of cytomegalovirus exposure and HLA in healthy donors. This CDR3 comprises 11 residues. With 6 bases removed from V and 8 bases from J, the gap between germline ends came to 11 bases. CDR1 is SGDLS, CDR2 YYNGEE, per germline. The PCR used 60 Vbeta and 13 Jbeta primers. Data came from immunoSEQ multiplex PCR; TCRdb stores just in-frame clones and leaves some out. In the table there are under 200,000 clones, about 86% of which are singletons. V usage is TRBV9 and J usage is TRBJ1-2, with D tentatively TRBD1 (5 bases). Sequencing was carried out using PBMCs. The TCR was taken from a woman aged 18 to 35 in good health and CMV-seropositive. Here the CDR3 DNA reads TGTGCCAGCAACACGGGGGGGGGCTACACCTTC. Protein: CASNTGGGYTF.